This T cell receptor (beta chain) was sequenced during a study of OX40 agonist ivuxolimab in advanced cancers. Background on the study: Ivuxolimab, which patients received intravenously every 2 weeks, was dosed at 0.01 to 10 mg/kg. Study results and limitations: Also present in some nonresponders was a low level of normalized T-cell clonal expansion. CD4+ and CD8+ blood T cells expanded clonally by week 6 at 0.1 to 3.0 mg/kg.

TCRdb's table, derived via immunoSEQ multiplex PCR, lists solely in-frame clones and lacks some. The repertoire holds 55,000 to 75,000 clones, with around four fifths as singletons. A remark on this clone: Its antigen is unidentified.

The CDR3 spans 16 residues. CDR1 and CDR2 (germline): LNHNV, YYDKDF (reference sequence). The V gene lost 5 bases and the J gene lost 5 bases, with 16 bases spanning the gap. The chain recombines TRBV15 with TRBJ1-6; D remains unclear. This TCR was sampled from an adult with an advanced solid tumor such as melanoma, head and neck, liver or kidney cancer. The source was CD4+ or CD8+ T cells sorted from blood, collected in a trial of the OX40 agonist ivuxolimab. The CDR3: CATSSRRGPDNSPLHF. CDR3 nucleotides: TGTGCCACCAGCTCCCGCCGCGGGCCGGATAATTCACCCCTCCACTTT.